This T cell receptor beta chain was recorded in a study of metastatic and nonmetastatic thyroid tumors. Study overall: Repertoire comparisons spanned blood and tumor or nodule tissue from malignant and benign thyroid patients.

MiXCR was used by TCRdb to re-call the PCR reads. The profile shows 30,000 to 45,000 clones, around 30% of them singletons. Within the sample, this clone is medium-sized. The CDR3 extends over 14 amino acids. Germline CDR1 is DFQATT and CDR2 is SNEGSKA (reference sequence). With 4 bases removed from V and 0 bases from J, the gap between germline ends came to 10 bases. No treatment had been given to any patient before thyroid surgery. Sample: blood. The J gene is TRBJ1-5, the V gene TRBV20-1; D remains unclear. The sequence came from a male donor with papillary thyroid cancer or a benign thyroid nodule (not recorded which). Some clones in this sample may be carry-over from other donors' samples. CDR3 in DNA: TGCAGTGCTATAAACAAGGCTAGCAATCAGCCCCAGCATTTT. This codes for CSAINKASNQPQHF.